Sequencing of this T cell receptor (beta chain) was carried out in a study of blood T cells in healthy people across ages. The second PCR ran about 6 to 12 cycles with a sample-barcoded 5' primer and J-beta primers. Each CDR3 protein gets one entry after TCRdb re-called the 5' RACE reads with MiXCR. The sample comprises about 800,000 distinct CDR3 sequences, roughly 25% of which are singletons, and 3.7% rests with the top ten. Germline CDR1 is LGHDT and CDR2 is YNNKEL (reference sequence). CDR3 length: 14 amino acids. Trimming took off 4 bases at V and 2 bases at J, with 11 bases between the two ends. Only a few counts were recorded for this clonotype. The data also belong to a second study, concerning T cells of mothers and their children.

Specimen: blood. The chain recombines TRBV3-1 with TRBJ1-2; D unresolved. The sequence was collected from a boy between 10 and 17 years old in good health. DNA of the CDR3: TGTGCCAGCAGCCCCCGGAGGGCGAACTATGGCTACACCTTC. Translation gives CASSPRRANYGYTF.